This TCR beta chain was recovered during a study of long-term antiretroviral therapy in people with HIV. At survey level, the immunoSEQ assay was run in its v3.0 version. The method was immunoSEQ multiplex PCR; TCRdb's version includes in-frame clones alone and lacks a portion of them. This sample has tens of thousands of clones; 82% occur once, and the top ten carry about 6%. The source material was unsorted PBMCs, sampled 0.2 years after starting antiretroviral therapy. This TCR came from a woman aged 30 to 39 with HIV.

In nucleotides, the CDR3 is TGTGCCTGGCACGGCTCCACTGAAGCTTTCTTT. Its protein is CAWHGSTEAFF. The V gene is TRBV30, the J gene TRBJ1-1; no firm D call. This CDR3 comprises 11 residues. V was pared by 5 bases and J by 4 bases, with 8 bases between. Looked up from germline, CDR1 is GTSNPN and CDR2 is SVGIG (reference sequence).